This section outlines one TCR beta chain sequence together with its context. The same CDR3 arises from other DNA sequences in this sample as well. Assay: immunoSEQ multiplex PCR; the TCRdb copy retains only in-frame clones and omits some. The table has 1.6 million or so clones, roughly 96% seen once. This CDR3 comprises 13 residues. CDR1 MNHNS and CDR2 SASEGT come from the germline V gene. V lost 1 base and J lost 5, with 8 bases in between. The sample belongs to a study of shared clonotypes between healthy human individuals. Sequencing input: naive CD4+ T cells sorted from blood. Subset specified: CD45RA+ positively selected. The clonotype originates from a man aged 25-45 years in good health. This sequence joins TRBV6-1 and TRBJ1-1; D ambiguous. CDR3 loop: CASSEVLETEAFF. CDR3 in DNA: TGTGCCAGCAGTGAAGTTCTGGAAACTGAAGCTTTCTTT.